The table lists the clone carrying this T cell receptor (beta chain) with a few counts. Its specificity is unknown. These data belong to a study of T-cell reconstitution after alpha-beta-depleted transplantation in children. Overall study results and limits: Recipient T cells and thymic progenitors that survived gave rise to the high TCRbeta diversity observed at day 60 in some patients. Newly made T cells mostly supplied T-cell counts and diversity one year after transplant. Several hundred expanded graft clones reportedly supplied alpha-beta T cells about two months after transplant.

Unique molecular identifiers featured in how the TCRbeta library was prepared. TCRdb recomputed calls from the PCR reads with MiXCR, one row per CDR3 protein. The repertoire holds around 130,000 distinct CDR3 sequences, roughly 10% seen once, with nearly 25% in the top ten. Trimming shortened V by 0 bases and J by 5 bases, and 14 bases separated the two germline ends. The germline gives CDR1 SGHRS, CDR2 YFSETQ. The CDR3 extends over 15 amino acids. Sample: PBMCs, mostly from graft donor cells, taken 180 days after TCRalphabeta/CD19-depleted stem cell transplant. This clonotype was sampled from a girl under three years old who had a stem cell transplant for combined immunodeficiency, so the T cells may come from the graft donor. The chain employs TRBV5-1 and TRBJ2-5; the D gene is possibly TRBD1 (6 bases). The CDR3 loop reads CASSLDGQGLETQYF. The CDR3 DNA reads TGCGCCAGCAGCTTGGATGGTCAGGGGTTGGAGACCCAGTACTTC.